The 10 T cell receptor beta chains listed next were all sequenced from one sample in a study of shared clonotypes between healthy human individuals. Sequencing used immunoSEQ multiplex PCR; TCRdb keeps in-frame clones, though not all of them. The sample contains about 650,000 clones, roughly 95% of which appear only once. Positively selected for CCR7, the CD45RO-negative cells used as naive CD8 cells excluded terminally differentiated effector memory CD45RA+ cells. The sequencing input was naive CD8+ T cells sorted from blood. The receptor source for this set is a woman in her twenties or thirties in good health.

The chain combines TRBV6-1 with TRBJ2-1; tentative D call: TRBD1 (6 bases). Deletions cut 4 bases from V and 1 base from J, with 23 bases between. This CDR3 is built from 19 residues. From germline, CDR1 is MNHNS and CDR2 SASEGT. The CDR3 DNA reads TGTGCCAGCAGTGCCGATCCGGGACACGAAGAGGCTTCCTACAATGAGCAGTTCTTC. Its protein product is CASSADPGHEEASYNEQFF.

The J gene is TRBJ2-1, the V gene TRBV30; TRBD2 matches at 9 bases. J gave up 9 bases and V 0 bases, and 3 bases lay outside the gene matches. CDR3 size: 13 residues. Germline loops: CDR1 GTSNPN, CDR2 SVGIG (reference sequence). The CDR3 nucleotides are TGTGCCTGGAGTGTGTCTAGCGGGACTGAGCAGTTCTTC. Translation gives CAWSVSSGTEQFF.

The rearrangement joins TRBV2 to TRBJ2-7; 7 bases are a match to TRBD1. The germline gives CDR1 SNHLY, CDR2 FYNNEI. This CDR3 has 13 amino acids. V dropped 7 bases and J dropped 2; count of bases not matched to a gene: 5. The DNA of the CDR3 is TGTGCCAGCATTAACAGGGGAGCCTACGAGCAGTACTTC. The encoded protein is CASINRGAYEQYF.

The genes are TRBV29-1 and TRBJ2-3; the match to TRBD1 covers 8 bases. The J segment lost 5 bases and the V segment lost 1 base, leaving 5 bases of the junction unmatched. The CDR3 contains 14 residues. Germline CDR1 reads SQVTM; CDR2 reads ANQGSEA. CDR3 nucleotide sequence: TGCAGCGTTGAAGGGACAGGGTTTGAAGATACGCAGTATTTT. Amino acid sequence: CSVEGTGFEDTQYF.

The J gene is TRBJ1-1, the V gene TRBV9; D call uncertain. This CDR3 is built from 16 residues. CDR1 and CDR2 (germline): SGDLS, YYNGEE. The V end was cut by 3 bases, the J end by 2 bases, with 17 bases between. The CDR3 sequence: CASSGGRDPSNTEAFF. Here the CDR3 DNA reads TGTGCCAGCAGCGGCGGACGGGATCCCTCAAACACTGAAGCTTTCTTT.

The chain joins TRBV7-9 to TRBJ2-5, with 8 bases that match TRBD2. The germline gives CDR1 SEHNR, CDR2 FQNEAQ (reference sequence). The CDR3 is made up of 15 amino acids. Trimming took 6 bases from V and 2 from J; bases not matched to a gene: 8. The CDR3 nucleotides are TGTGCCAGCAGTAGCGGGATCAGCCCACAAGAGACCCAGTACTTC. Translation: CASSSGISPQETQYF.

CDR3 sequence: CASSLAKLKIQETQYF. The CDR3 DNA sequence: TGCGCCAGCAGCTTGGCCAAACTTAAAATCCAAGAGACCCAGTACTTC. This chain uses TRBV5-1 with TRBJ2-5, with D unresolved. This CDR3 has 16 residues. The V end was cut by 0 bases, the J end by 1 base, with 13 bases between. The germline V gene has CDR1 SGHRS and CDR2 YFSETQ.

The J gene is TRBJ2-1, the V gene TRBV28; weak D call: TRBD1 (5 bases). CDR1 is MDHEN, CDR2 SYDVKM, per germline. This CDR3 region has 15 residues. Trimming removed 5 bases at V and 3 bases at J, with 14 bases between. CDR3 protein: CASSPPQVYYNEQFF. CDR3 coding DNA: TGTGCCAGCAGTCCCCCACAGGTCTACTACAATGAGCAGTTCTTC.

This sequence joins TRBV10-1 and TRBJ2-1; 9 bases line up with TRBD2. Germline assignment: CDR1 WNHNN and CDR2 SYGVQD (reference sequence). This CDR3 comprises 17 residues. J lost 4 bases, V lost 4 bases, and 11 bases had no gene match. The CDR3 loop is CASSAGREGTEYNEQFF. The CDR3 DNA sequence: TGCGCCAGCAGTGCCGGGCGGGAGGGAACAGAGTACAATGAGCAGTTCTTC.

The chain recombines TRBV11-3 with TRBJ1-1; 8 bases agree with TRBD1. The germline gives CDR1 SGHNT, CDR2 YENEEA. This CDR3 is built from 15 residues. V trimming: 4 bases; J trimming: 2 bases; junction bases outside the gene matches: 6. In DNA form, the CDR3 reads TGTGCCAGCAGCTCTGAGACAGGGGTCAACACTGAAGCTTTCTTT. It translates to CASSSETGVNTEAFF.